This TCR beta chain was obtained from a study of shared clonotypes between healthy human individuals. CDR1 is SGHRS and CDR2 is YFSETQ in the germline V gene. The CDR3 length is 14 residues. A word on this clone: The junction does not match germline at one end; this may be a read error.

At deep level, the assay was performed. Some clones are missing from TCRdb's copy, which holds only in-frame ones; the method was immunoSEQ multiplex PCR. The sample lists about half a million clones; roughly 80% were seen once. Sequenced sample: PBMCs. The source is a middle-aged woman in good health. Some clones in this sample may be carry-over from other donors' samples. The chain carries TRBV5-1 and TRBJ1-1, with 7 positions matching TRBD1. DNA for the CDR3: TGCGCCAGCAGCAGGCTGACAGGGAACGCTGAGGCTTTCTTT. Protein sequence: CASSRLTGNAEAFF.